This T cell receptor (beta chain) was found in a study of CD8+ T cells in alopecia areata. This clone showed up just once. cDNA serving as the sequencing template came from extracted, reverse transcribed RNA. Profiling relied on immunoSEQ multiplex PCR, and the TCRdb table lists in-frame clones only, not all of them. The sample includes around 210,000 clones, 56% of them seen just once. The length of the CDR3 is 13 residues. The V end was cut by 1 base, the J end by 4 bases, with 7 bases between. From germline, CDR1 is MNHEY and CDR2 SVGAGI. The source material was CD8+ T cells sorted from blood. The V gene is TRBV6-5, the J gene TRBJ1-2; maybe TRBD1 (5 bases). The source of this sequence is a human donor in good health. CDR3 coding DNA: TGTGCCAGCAGTTACTACAGGACCTATGGCTACACCTTC. Translation: CASSYYRTYGYTF.